These 13 T cell receptor beta chains originate from one sample sequenced in a study of immune heterogeneity within non-small cell lung tumors. Template material for each sample was 450 to 750 ng of bulk tumor genomic DNA. While surgery was under way, several biopsies spaced far apart were taken per primary tumor. Those enrolled were patients newly diagnosed with untreated non-small cell lung cancer and undergoing curative surgery. A multiplex PCR containing 32 V primers and 13 J primers was used to amplify TCR beta CDR3. MiXCR, run by TCRdb on the multiplex PCR reads, gives a single entry per CDR3 protein. The sample includes 1,900 or so distinct CDR3 sequences, roughly 29% of them seen just once. The sequencing input was lung tumor tissue. These receptors came from a woman between 50 and 59 years old with non-small cell lung cancer.

This clonotype is labeled large. The rearrangement joins TRBV20-1 to TRBJ2-2, with D uncertain. The CDR3 runs to 15 residues. V was shortened by 3 bases and J by 4 bases, with 15 bases between the two germline ends. Per germline, CDR1 DFQATT and CDR2 SNEGSKA (reference sequence). This chain's CDR3 is CSARRGQAFTGELFF. The CDR3 DNA is TGCAGTGCTAGGCGTGGGCAGGCCTTCACCGGGGAGCTGTTTTTT.

The chain is built from TRBV9 and TRBJ2-1; 13 bases agree with TRBD2. CDR3 length: 19 residues. The J segment lost 2 bases and the V segment lost 4 bases, leaving 12 bases of the junction unmatched. Germline CDR1 SGDLS, CDR2 YYNGEE. The chain's CDR3 is CASSPRTSGSTRAYNEQFF. CDR3 DNA: TGTGCCAGCAGCCCAAGGACTAGCGGGAGTACACGGGCCTACAATGAGCAGTTCTTC.

This clonotype turned up a few times. This chain links TRBV27 with TRBJ2-3; D assignment may be TRBD1 or TRBD2 (5 bases each). The CDR3 is made up of 14 amino acids. The germline V and J ends were trimmed by 8 bases and 5 bases, with 17 bases remaining between them. The germline CDR1 and CDR2 sequences are MNHEY and SMNVEV (reference sequence). CDR3: CASWIRWGIDTQYF. The DNA for the CDR3 is TGTGCCAGCTGGATTAGATGGGGGATAGATACGCAGTATTTT.

The J gene is TRBJ1-5, the V gene TRBV6-1; D is possibly TRBD1 (6 bases). This CDR3 has 17 amino acids. CDR1 MNHNS and CDR2 SASEGT come from the germline V gene. Trimming cost V 1 base and J 0 bases, with 13 bases left between them. CDR3 sequence (DNA): TGTGCCAGCAGTGAAGGGACGGCAGGGGTTAGCAATCAGCCCCAGCATTTT. Translation: CASSEGTAGVSNQPQHF.

The chain employs TRBV20-1 and TRBJ2-1, with 9 bases lining up with TRBD2. The CDR3 spans 14 residues. Unmatched junction bases numbered 13, after V lost 6 bases and J lost 10 bases. Germline V lookup: CDR1 DFQATT, CDR2 SNEGSKA (reference sequence). The CDR3 nucleotides read TGCAGTGCGATTAGGCGGGGGGGCTTTTTAGAGCAGTTCTTC. Its translation is CSAIRRGGFLEQFF.

This clonotype was recorded a few times. The V and J genes are TRBV2 and TRBJ2-7, with D possibly being TRBD1 (6 bases). V dropped 4 bases and J dropped 3 bases, with 16 bases sitting between them. CDR1 and CDR2 (germline): SNHLY, FYNNEI. The CDR3 runs to 15 residues. The CDR3 DNA sequence: TGTGCCAGCAGTGCCGGAGCACAGGGCTACTACGAGCAGTACTTC. This gives the protein CASSAGAQGYYEQYF.

This rearrangement joins TRBV5-1 to TRBJ1-3; D gene ambiguous. The CDR3 has 16 amino acids. With 1 base removed from V and 0 bases from J, the gap between germline ends came to 11 bases. The germline V gene encodes CDR1 SGHRS and CDR2 YFSETQ. CDR3: CASSLYTAVSGNTIYF. CDR3 in DNA: TGCGCCAGCAGCTTGTACACTGCAGTCTCTGGAAACACCATATATTTT.

This clonotype is medium-sized within its sample. This chain links TRBV6-1 with TRBJ1-3; perhaps TRBD1 as D (5 bases). Germline-derived CDR1 and CDR2 are MNHNS and SASEGT. This CDR3 is built from 15 residues. Trimming removed 6 bases at V and 2 bases at J, with 14 bases between. DNA for the CDR3: TGTGCCAGCAGGACCAACTCGGGGGCTGGAAACACCATATATTTT. This codes for CASRTNSGAGNTIYF.

By share, this clonotype ranks as medium-sized (0.01 to 0.1%). This rearrangement joins TRBV28 to TRBJ2-7; 7 nucleotides match TRBD2. The CDR3 consists of 15 residues. The germline gives CDR1 MDHEN, CDR2 SYDVKM. Trimming took 5 bases from V and 6 from J; bases not matched to a gene: 13. The CDR3 region is CASSENSGTAGEQYF. As DNA, the CDR3 is TGTGCCAGCAGTGAAAACAGCGGGACCGCCGGCGAGCAGTACTTC.

In its sample, this clonotype ranks as medium-sized. The chain recombines TRBV20-1 with TRBJ2-3; D remains ambiguous. CDR1 and CDR2 (germline): DFQATT, SNEGSKA (reference sequence). V lost 6 bases, J lost 1 base, and 14 bases lay in between. The CDR3 runs to 14 residues. CDR3 sequence reads: CSAVEWSGTDTQYF. The CDR3, as DNA: TGCAGTGCGGTGGAGTGGAGTGGCACAGATACGCAGTATTTT.

This clonotype was found once. The chain joins TRBV12-3 or TRBV12-4 to TRBJ2-2; 8 positions agree with TRBD1. The trim removed 5 bases at V and 6 bases at J, leaving 11 bases unmatched. The CDR3 is 16 amino acids. The CDR3 here is CASSPPRTGQAGELFF. CDR3 DNA sequence: TGTGCCAGCAGTCCCCCAAGGACAGGGCAAGCCGGGGAGCTGTTTTTT.

The chain links TRBV7-3 to TRBJ2-2; the D is unclear. The CDR3 loop spans 13 amino acids. Trimming removed 6 bases at V and 4 bases at J, with 9 bases between. CDR1 and CDR2 from the germline V gene are SGHTA and FQGTGA. The CDR3 coding sequence is TGTGCCAGCAGTATAGGCGTCACCGGGGAGCTGTTTTTT. Translated: CASSIGVTGELFF. Filled out from reference TRBV7-3 and TRBJ2-2, the complete variable domain reads GAGVSQTPSNKVTEKGKYVELRCDPISGHTALYWYRQSLGQGPEFLIYFQGTGAADDSGLPNDRFFAVRPEGSVSTLKIQRTERGDSAVYLCASSIGVTGELFFGEGSRLTVL.

Relative to its sample, this clonotype is medium-sized. This chain links TRBV28 with TRBJ2-3, with D possibly TRBD2 on 5 matching bases. The germline V gene has CDR1 MDHEN and CDR2 SYDVKM. V dropped 2 bases and J dropped 0 bases, with 9 bases sitting between them. The CDR3 consists of 15 residues. CDR3 bases: TGTGCCAGCAGTTTAGGAGGCACTAGCACAGATACGCAGTATTTT. Residues: CASSLGGTSTDTQYF.